This T cell receptor beta chain was sequenced in a study of T cells in Graves' hyperthyroidism and ophthalmopathy. Amplification of TCR beta CDR3 regions used RNA as the template. First-round RT-PCR with HTBI primers amplified the TCR CDR3 region. One entry per CDR3 protein results from TCRdb running MiXCR on the multiplex PCR reads. This table holds around 450,000 distinct CDR3 sequences, around 15% found once. The CDR3 has 15 amino acids. V was clipped by 5 bases and J by 2 bases; unmatched bases: 6. Germline V lookup: CDR1 DFQATT, CDR2 SNEGSKA (reference sequence). The origin of this receptor is a woman under 30 with Graves' hyperthyroidism. V gene TRBV20-1 combines with J gene TRBJ2-3, with TRBD2 matching 11 bases. The sequencing sample was made of blood. CDR3 in amino acids: CSAPRLAGPTDTQYF. CDR3 DNA sequence: TGCAGTGCTCCTCGACTAGCGGGACCCACAGATACGCAGTATTTT.